The entry below describes one TCR beta chain. Its antigen is still unknown. This sample is drawn from a study of neoadjuvant nivolumab and ipilimumab in lung cancer. Sequenced by immunoSEQ multiplex PCR; TCRdb stores in-frame clones only, minus some. This sample has about 38,000 clones; approximately 92% occur once, and the top ten carry roughly 3.4%. This CDR3 has 15 amino acids. Germline V CDR1 and CDR2: SGHTA, FQGNSA. The trim removed 3 bases at V and 4 bases at J, leaving 6 bases unmatched. Study results and caveats: From pretherapy to surgery, tumor richness and clonality rose with dual therapy. TCR richness and clonality were higher in tumors than adjacent uninvolved lung.

The sequence derives from an adult with non-small cell lung cancer. The material sequenced was peripheral blood, taken before neoadjuvant nivolumab, alone or with ipilimumab. The chain joins TRBV7-2 to TRBJ2-7; TRBD2 matches 10 bases. CDR3 amino acids: CASSFKAGGPYEQYF. CDR3 sequence (DNA): TGTGCCAGCAGCTTCAAAGCGGGAGGGCCTTACGAGCAGTACTTC.